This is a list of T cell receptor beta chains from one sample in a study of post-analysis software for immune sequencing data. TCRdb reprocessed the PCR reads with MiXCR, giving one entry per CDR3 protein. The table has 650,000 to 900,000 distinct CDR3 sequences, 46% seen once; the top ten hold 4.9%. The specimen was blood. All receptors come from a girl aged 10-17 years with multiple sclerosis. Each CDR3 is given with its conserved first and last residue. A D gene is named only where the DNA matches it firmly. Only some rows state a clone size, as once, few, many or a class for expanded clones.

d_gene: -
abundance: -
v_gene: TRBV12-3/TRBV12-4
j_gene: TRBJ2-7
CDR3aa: CASSPTEAGSYNEQYF
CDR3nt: TGTGCCAGCAGTCCGACCGAAGCGGGCTCCTACAATGAGCAGTACTTC

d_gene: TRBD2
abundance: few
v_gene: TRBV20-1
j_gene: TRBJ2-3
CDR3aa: CSWTSGRAPDTQYF
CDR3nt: TGCAGTTGGACTAGCGGGAGGGCCCCAGATACGCAGTATTTT

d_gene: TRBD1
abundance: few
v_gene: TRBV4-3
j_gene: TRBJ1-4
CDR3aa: CASSQDPGGRDSFNEKLFF
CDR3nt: TGCGCCAGCAGCCAAGATCCGGGTGGAAGGGACAGCTTTAATGAAAAACTGTTTTTT

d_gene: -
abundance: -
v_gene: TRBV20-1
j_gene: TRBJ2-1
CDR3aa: CSARSGARGEFF
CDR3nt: TGCAGTGCTAGATCCGGGGCCAGGGGGGAGTTCTTC

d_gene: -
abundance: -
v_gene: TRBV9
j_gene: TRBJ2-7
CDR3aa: CASSPRLGPYEQYF
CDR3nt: TGTGCCAGCAGCCCTAGACTAGGACCCTACGAGCAGTACTTC

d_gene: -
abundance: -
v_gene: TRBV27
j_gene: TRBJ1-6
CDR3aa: CASSPVGDSPLHF
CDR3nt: TGTGCCAGCAGCCCAGTGGGGGATTCACCCCTCCACTTT

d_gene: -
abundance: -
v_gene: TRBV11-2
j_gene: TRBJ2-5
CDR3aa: CASSNQGMPREETQYF
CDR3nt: TGTGCCAGCAGCAACCAGGGTATGCCAAGGGAAGAGACCCAGTACTTC

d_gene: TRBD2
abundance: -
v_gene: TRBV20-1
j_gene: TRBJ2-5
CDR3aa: CSAMDGRGQETQYF
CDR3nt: TGCAGTGCTATGGACGGGAGGGGTCAAGAGACCCAGTACTTC

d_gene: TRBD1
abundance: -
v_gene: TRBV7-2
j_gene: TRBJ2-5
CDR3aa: CASSFDRAIETQYF
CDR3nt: TGTGCCAGCAGCTTTGACAGGGCAATCGAGACCCAGTACTTC

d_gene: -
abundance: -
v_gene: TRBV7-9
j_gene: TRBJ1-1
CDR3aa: CASSQDTVNTEAFF
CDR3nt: TGTGCCAGCAGCCAGGACACAGTGAACACTGAAGCTTTCTTT

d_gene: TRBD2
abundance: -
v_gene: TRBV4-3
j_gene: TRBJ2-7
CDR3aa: CASSQDRDYVSSYEQYF
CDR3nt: TGCGCCAGCAGCCAAGATAGGGACTATGTGAGCTCCTACGAGCAGTACTTC

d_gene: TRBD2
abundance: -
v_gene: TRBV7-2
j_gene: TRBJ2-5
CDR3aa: CASRSRLAGEETQYF
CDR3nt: TGTGCCAGCAGGTCAAGACTAGCGGGAGAAGAGACCCAGTACTTC

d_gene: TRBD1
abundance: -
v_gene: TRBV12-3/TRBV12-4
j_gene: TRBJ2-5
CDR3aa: CASSRTGALGGSGETQYF
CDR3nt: TGTGCCAGCAGTCGGACAGGGGCCCTGGGAGGGAGTGGAGAGACCCAGTACTTC

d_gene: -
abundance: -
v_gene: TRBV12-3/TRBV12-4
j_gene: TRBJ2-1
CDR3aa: CASSLVEGVRNEQFF
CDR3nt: TGTGCCAGCAGTTTGGTGGAGGGAGTGAGGAATGAGCAGTTCTTC

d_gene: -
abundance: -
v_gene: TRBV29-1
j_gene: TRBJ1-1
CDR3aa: CSVESGRTEAFF
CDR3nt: TGCAGCGTTGAATCGGGGAGGACTGAAGCTTTCTTT

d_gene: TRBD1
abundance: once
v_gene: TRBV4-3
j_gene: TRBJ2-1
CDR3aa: CASSRNPRAQGSNEQFF
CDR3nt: TGCGCCAGCAGCCGAAATCCCCGCGCACAGGGGTCCAATGAGCAGTTCTTC

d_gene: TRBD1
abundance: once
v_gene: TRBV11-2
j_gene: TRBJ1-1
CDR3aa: CASSLAFPGQGRNAEAFF
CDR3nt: TGTGCCAGCAGCTTAGCCTTTCCGGGACAGGGACGGAACGCTGAAGCTTTCTTT

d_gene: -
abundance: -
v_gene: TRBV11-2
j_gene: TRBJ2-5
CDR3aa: CASSLARAGETQYF
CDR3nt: TGTGCCAGCAGCTTAGCGAGGGCTGGGGAGACCCAGTACTTC

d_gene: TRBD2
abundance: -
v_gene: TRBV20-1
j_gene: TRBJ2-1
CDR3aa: CSALLAGGRDEQFF
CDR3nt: TGCAGTGCTCTTCTAGCGGGAGGCAGGGATGAGCAGTTCTTC

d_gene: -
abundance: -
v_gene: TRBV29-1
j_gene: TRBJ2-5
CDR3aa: CAGFQETQYF
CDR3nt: TGCGCGGGGTTTCAAGAGACCCAGTACTTC

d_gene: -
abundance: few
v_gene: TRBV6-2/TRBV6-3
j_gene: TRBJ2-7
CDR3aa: CASGIAVYEQYF
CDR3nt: TGTGCCAGCGGTATCGCCGTCTACGAGCAGTACTTC

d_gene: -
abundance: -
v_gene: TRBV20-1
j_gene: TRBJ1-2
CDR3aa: CSAPERERGDYGYTF
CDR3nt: TGCAGTGCTCCAGAGAGGGAGCGGGGTGACTATGGCTACACCTTC

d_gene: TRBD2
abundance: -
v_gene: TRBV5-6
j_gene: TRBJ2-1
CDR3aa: CASSSGLAGDWNEQFF
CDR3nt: TGTGCCAGCAGTTCCGGACTAGCGGGAGATTGGAATGAGCAGTTCTTC

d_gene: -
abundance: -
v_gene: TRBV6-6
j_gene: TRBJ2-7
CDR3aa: CASSYSGYAGPYEQYF
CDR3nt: TGTGCCAGCAGTTACTCCGGTTATGCAGGGCCTTACGAGCAGTACTTC

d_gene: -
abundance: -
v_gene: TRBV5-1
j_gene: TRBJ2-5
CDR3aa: CASSLFGGPQETQYF
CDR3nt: TGCGCCAGCAGCTTGTTCGGGGGACCTCAAGAGACCCAGTACTTC

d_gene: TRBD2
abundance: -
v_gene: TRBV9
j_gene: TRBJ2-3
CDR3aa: CASSVGLAASSTDTQYF
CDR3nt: TGTGCCAGCAGCGTAGGACTAGCGGCATCTAGCACAGATACGCAGTATTTT

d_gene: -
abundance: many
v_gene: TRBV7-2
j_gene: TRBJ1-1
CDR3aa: CASSLPARQVAFF
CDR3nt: TGTGCCAGCAGCTTACCCGCCAGACAGGTAGCTTTCTTT

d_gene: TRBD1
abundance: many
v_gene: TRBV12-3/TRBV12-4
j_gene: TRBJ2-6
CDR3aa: CASSDRGPGANVLTF
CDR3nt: TGTGCCAGCAGCGACAGGGGGCCTGGGGCCAACGTCCTGACTTTC

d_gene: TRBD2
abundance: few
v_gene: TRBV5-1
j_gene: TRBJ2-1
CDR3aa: CASSSLGTSGSLEQFF
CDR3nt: TGCGCCAGCAGCTCCCTAGGGACTAGCGGGAGCCTTGAGCAGTTCTTC

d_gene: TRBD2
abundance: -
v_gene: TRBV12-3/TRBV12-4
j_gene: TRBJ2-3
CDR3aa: CASSGTSGRTTDTQYF
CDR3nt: TGTGCCAGCAGCGGGACTAGCGGGCGGACCACAGATACGCAGTATTTT

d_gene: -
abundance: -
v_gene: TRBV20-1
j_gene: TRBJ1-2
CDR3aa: CSATRGVSGDGYTF
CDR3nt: TGCAGTGCAACACGCGGGGTGTCGGGGGATGGCTACACCTTC

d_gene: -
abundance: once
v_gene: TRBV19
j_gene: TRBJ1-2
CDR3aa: CASSTPGTKEDHGYTF
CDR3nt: TGTGCCAGTAGTACGCCCGGGACAAAGGAGGACCATGGCTACACCTTC

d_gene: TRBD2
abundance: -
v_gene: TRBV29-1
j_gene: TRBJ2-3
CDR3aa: CSVEDPEAGEGWDTQYF
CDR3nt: TGCAGCGTTGAAGATCCTGAGGCGGGAGAAGGTTGGGATACGCAGTATTTT

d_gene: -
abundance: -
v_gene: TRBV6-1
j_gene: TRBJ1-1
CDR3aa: CASGPKGTEAFF
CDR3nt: TGTGCCAGCGGACCAAAAGGCACTGAAGCTTTCTTT

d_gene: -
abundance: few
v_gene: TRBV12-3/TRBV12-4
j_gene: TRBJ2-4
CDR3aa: CASASRGARAKNIQYF
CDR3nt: TGTGCCAGCGCGTCTCGGGGGGCGAGGGCCAAAAACATTCAGTACTTC

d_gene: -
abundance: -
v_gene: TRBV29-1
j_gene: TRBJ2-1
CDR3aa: CSVFTGKGEQFF
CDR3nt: TGCAGCGTCTTCACAGGGAAGGGGGAGCAGTTCTTC

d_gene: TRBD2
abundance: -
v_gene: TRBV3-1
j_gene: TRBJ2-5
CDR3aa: CASSQAIGLAESETQYF
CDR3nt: TGTGCCAGCAGCCAAGCCATCGGACTAGCGGAATCGGAGACCCAGTACTTC

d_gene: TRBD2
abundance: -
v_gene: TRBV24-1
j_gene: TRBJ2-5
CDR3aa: CATSDLGTMQYF
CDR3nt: TGTGCCACCAGTGATTTGGGGACTATGCAGTACTTC

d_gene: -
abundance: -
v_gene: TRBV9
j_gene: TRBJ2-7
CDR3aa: CTSSVEVNSYEQYF
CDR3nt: TGTACCAGCAGCGTAGAAGTAAACTCCTACGAGCAGTACTTC

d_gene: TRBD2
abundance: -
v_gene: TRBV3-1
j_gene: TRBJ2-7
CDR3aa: CASSQDRLAGGWYEQYF
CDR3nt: TGTGCCAGCAGCCAAGACCGACTAGCGGGAGGATGGTACGAGCAGTACTTC

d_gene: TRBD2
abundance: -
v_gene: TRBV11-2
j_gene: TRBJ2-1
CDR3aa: CASSREAGGLAGSVGQFF
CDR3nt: TGTGCCAGCAGCCGGGAAGCTGGAGGCCTAGCGGGATCAGTCGGGCAGTTCTTC

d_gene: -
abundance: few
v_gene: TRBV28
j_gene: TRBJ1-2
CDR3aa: CASSLSRGAIYGYTF
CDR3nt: TGTGCCAGCAGTTTATCTCGGGGGGCGATATATGGCTACACCTTC

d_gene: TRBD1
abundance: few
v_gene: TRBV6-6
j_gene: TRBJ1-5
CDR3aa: CASSYGTGMLQPQHF
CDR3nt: TGTGCCAGCAGTTACGGGACAGGGATGCTGCAGCCCCAGCATTTT

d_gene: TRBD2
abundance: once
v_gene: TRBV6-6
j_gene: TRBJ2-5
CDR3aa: CASSYPGLAVQETQYF
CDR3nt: TGTGCCAGCAGTTACCCGGGACTAGCGGTACAAGAGACCCAGTACTTC

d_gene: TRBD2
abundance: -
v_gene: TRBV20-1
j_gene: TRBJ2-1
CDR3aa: CSARAVGGRSKEQFF
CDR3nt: TGCAGTGCTAGAGCCGTCGGCGGGAGATCTAAGGAGCAGTTCTTC

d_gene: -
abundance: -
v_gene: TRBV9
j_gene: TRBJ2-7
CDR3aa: CASSSTGTSYEQYF
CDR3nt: TGTGCCAGCAGCTCCACGGGGACATCCTACGAGCAGTACTTC

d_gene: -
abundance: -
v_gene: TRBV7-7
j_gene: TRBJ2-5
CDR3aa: CASSPTFSYQETQYF
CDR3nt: TGTGCCAGCAGCCCCACCTTTAGCTACCAAGAGACCCAGTACTTC

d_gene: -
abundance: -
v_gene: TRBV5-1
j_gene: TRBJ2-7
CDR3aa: CASSLEGGGVGSYEQYF
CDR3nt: TGCGCCAGCAGCTTGGAAGGAGGCGGGGTCGGGTCATACGAGCAGTACTTC